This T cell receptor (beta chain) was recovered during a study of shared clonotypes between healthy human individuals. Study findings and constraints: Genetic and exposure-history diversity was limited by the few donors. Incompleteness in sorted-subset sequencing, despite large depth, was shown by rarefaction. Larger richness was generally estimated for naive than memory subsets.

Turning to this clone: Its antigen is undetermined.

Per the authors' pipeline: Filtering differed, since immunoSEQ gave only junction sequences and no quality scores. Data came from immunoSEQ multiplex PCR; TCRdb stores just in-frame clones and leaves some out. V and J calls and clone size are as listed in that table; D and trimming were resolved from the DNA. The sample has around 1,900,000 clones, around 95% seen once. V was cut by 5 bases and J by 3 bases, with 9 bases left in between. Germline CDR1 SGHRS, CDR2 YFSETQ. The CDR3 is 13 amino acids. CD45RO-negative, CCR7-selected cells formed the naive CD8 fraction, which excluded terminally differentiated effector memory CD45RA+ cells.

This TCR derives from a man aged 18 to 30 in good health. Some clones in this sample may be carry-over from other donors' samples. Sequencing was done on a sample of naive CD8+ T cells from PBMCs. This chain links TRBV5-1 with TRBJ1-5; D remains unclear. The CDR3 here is CASSWVPNQPQHF. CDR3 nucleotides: TGCGCCAGCAGTTGGGTACCCAATCAGCCCCAGCATTTT.